Presented here are 20 T cell receptor beta chains from one specimen sequenced in a study of shared clonotypes between healthy human individuals. Only in-frame clones appear in the TCRdb table, and some are missing; sequencing was by immunoSEQ multiplex PCR. The sample records roughly 500,000 clones, about 95% being singletons. The sample was naive CD4+ T cells sorted from blood. Sample subset: CD45RA+ positively selected. Receptors originate from a woman between 25 and 40 years old in good health.

This chain connects TRBV18 to TRBJ1-3; no clear D. V shed 3 bases and J shed 1 base, with 10 bases lying between them. Germline V gene data show CDR1 as KGHSH and CDR2 as LQKENI. The CDR3 sequence is 15 residues long. CDR3 protein: CASSPDGWSGNTIYF. The CDR3 DNA reads TGTGCCAGCTCACCGGACGGTTGGTCTGGAAACACCATATATTTT.

The chain employs TRBV28 and TRBJ2-7; the match to TRBD2 covers 13 bases. The germline CDR1 and CDR2 sequences are MDHEN and SYDVKM. The junction had 10 bases not matched to a gene; V was cut back by 5 bases and J by 6 bases. The CDR3 consists of 16 residues. The CDR3 nucleotides read TGTGCCAGCAGTACGAGGACTAGCGGGAGTTTAGGCGAGCAGTACTTC. Translating gives CASSTRTSGSLGEQYF.

The gene calls are TRBV28 and TRBJ1-1, with TRBD1 matching over 8 bases. Germline loops: CDR1 MDHEN, CDR2 SYDVKM. The junction had 4 bases not matched to a gene; V was cut back by 3 bases and J by 1 base. This CDR3 contains 15 residues. The CDR3, as DNA: TGTGCCAGCAGTTTGCATGGACAGGGGAACACTGAAGCTTTCTTT. Translation: CASSLHGQGNTEAFF.

The rearrangement joins TRBV20-1 to TRBJ1-2, with no clear D. Germline CDR1 reads DFQATT; CDR2 reads SNEGSKA (reference sequence). The CDR3 has 11 residues. V was pared by 5 bases and J by 6 bases, with 10 bases between. The CDR3 coding sequence is TGCAGTGCTCTGATAAAGAATGGCTACACCTTC. Its protein product is CSALIKNGYTF.

V usage is TRBV28 and J usage is TRBJ1-3; D is unresolved. Germline values: CDR1 MDHEN, CDR2 SYDVKM. Trimming took 2 bases from V and 4 from J, leaving 6 bases between them. The CDR3 extends over 13 amino acids. CDR3 sequence reads: CASSLAEGNTIYF. The CDR3 DNA sequence: TGTGCCAGCAGTTTAGCAGAGGGAAACACCATATATTTT.

V gene TRBV2 combines with J gene TRBJ1-1, with D tentatively TRBD1 (6 bases). Deletions cut 5 bases from V and 0 bases from J, with 10 bases between. Germline assignment: CDR1 SNHLY and CDR2 FYNNEI. The CDR3 has 14 residues. In DNA form, the CDR3 reads TGTGCCAGCAGTCGTACAGGGCTGAACACTGAAGCTTTCTTT. Its translation is CASSRTGLNTEAFF.

This chain uses TRBV18 with TRBJ2-2; TRBD2 is a possible D gene (5 bases). V was shortened by 0 bases and J by 4 bases, with 9 bases between the two germline ends. CDR3 length equals 15 residues. CDR1 and CDR2 from the germline V gene are KGHSH and LQKENI. Here the CDR3 reads CASSPPPAGTGELFF. CDR3 bases: TGTGCCAGCTCACCACCCCCGGCGGGCACCGGGGAGCTGTTTTTT.

This rearrangement joins TRBV28 to TRBJ2-7; D ambiguous. V lost 5 bases and J lost 0, with 11 bases in between. The length of the CDR3 is 14 residues. Germline V gene sequence: CDR1 MDHEN, CDR2 SYDVKM. The CDR3 is CASSVPPNSYEQYF. DNA for the CDR3: TGTGCCAGCAGTGTTCCCCCCAACTCCTACGAGCAGTACTTC.

This chain uses TRBV27 with TRBJ2-1; TRBD2 matches 7 bases. V trimming: 5 bases; J trimming: 2 bases; junction bases outside the gene matches: 6. Germline-derived CDR1 and CDR2 are MNHEY and SMNVEV (reference sequence). This CDR3 is 15 amino acids long. CDR3 sequence: CASSRGRSTYNEQFF. CDR3 nucleotides: TGTGCCAGCAGTCGCGGGAGATCGACCTACAATGAGCAGTTCTTC.

The rearrangement joins TRBV19 to TRBJ1-5; tentatively, D is TRBD1 (5 bases). The V end lost 1 base, the J end lost 5 bases, and 18 bases lay between the germline ends. This CDR3 is built from 17 residues. The germline V gene encodes CDR1 LNHDA and CDR2 SQIVND (reference sequence). The CDR3 region is CASSIVFGGLGDQPQHF. CDR3 nucleotides: TGTGCCAGTAGTATAGTTTTCGGGGGTTTAGGAGATCAGCCCCAGCATTTT.

The rearrangement links TRBV5-1 to TRBJ1-1; D gene ambiguous. Germline CDR1 reads SGHRS; CDR2 reads YFSETQ. This CDR3 contains 13 residues. Trimming took 2 bases from V and 2 from J, leaving 7 bases between them. CDR3 nucleotides: TGCGCCAGCAGCTTAGAGAGAAACACTGAAGCTTTCTTT. Its protein is CASSLERNTEAFF.

The chain recombines TRBV11-1 with TRBJ2-1; D is possibly TRBD2 (5 bases). Trimming cost V 1 base and J 4 bases, with 11 bases left between them. CDR3 length: 15 residues. CDR1 is SGHAT, CDR2 FQDESV, per germline (reference sequence). CDR3 sequence reads: CASSLGSGPYNEQFF. As DNA, the CDR3 is TGTGCCAGCAGCTTAGGAAGCGGACCATACAATGAGCAGTTCTTC.

The rearrangement links TRBV28 to TRBJ2-1, with no clear D. Trimming removed 6 bases at V and 6 bases at J, with 12 bases between. CDR1 MDHEN and CDR2 SYDVKM come from the germline V gene. This CDR3 contains 13 residues. CDR3 in amino acids: CASSRLSGNEQFF. The CDR3 DNA is TGTGCCAGCAGCCGGTTGTCGGGCAATGAGCAGTTCTTC.

This clone was seen a single time. The chain is built from TRBV19 and TRBJ2-6, with no clear D. CDR3 size: 14 residues. The V end lost 9 bases, the J end lost 0 bases, and 9 bases lay between the germline ends. CDR1 is LNHDA and CDR2 is SQIVND in the germline V gene (reference sequence). The CDR3 sequence is CASVKDSGANVLTF. CDR3 DNA: TGTGCCAGCGTCAAAGACTCTGGGGCCAACGTCCTGACTTTC.

The rearrangement links TRBV19 to TRBJ2-1; TRBD1 matches at 11 bases. Germline V CDR1 and CDR2: LNHDA, SQIVND (reference sequence). Trimming at V came to 5 bases and at J to 1 base, leaving 10 bases not matched to a gene. The CDR3 sequence is 18 residues long. The CDR3 DNA sequence: TGTGCCAGTAGTCTCGGGACAGGGGGGTCTCGGTCCTACAATGAGCAGTTCTTC. This encodes CASSLGTGGSRSYNEQFF.

The chain joins TRBV5-1 to TRBJ2-1; tentative D call: TRBD2 (6 bases). Germline V gene lookup returns CDR1 SGHRS and CDR2 YFSETQ. V was clipped by 4 bases and J by 7 bases, with 21 bases between them. The CDR3 has 16 residues. The CDR3 DNA sequence: TGCGCCAGCAGCCGCGGCGGCGGGGACGGGGCAAATGAGCAGTTCTTC. Its protein is CASSRGGGDGANEQFF.

The CDR3 here is CASSQGDRGIKRTSGYEQYF. In DNA form, the CDR3 reads TGCGCCAGCAGCCAAGGGGACAGAGGAATAAAACGGACTAGTGGTTACGAGCAGTACTTC. The chain has TRBV4-1 and TRBJ2-7; the D gene could be TRBD1 or TRBD2 (7 bases each). V lost 1 base and J lost 4, with 29 bases in between. Germline CDR1 reads MGHRA; CDR2 reads YSYEKL. The CDR3 has 20 amino acids.

The V call is TRBV30, the J call TRBJ1-3, with no clear D. V was cut by 0 bases and J by 0 bases, with 12 bases left in between. CDR1 GTSNPN and CDR2 SVGIG come from the germline V gene (reference sequence). The CDR3 spans 16 residues. The CDR3 DNA reads as TGTGCCTGGAGTGTACCCAGACAAAGCTCTGGAAACACCATATATTTT. The encoded protein is CAWSVPRQSSGNTIYF.

This clone was detected only once. The CDR3 DNA sequence: TGTGCCAGCAGTCCTCCTTCCGGGACTAGCGGCACAGATACGCAGTATTTT. Its protein is CASSPPSGTSGTDTQYF. V and J are TRBV28 and TRBJ2-3; 10 nucleotides agree with TRBD2. Germline V CDR1 and CDR2: MDHEN, SYDVKM. V shed 5 bases and J 1 base; nucleotides not matched to a gene: 9. CDR3 length equals 17 residues.

A note on this clone: Other DNA sequences of this sample code for an identical CDR3. CDR3 protein: CASSLVADTQYF. The CDR3 DNA is TGTGCCAGCAGCTTAGTCGCTGATACGCAGTATTTT. The rearrangement joins TRBV7-9 to TRBJ2-3; no definite D call. CDR1 is SEHNR, CDR2 FQNEAQ, per germline (reference sequence). Trimming took 1 base from V and 6 from J, leaving 5 bases between them. CDR3 size: 12 residues.